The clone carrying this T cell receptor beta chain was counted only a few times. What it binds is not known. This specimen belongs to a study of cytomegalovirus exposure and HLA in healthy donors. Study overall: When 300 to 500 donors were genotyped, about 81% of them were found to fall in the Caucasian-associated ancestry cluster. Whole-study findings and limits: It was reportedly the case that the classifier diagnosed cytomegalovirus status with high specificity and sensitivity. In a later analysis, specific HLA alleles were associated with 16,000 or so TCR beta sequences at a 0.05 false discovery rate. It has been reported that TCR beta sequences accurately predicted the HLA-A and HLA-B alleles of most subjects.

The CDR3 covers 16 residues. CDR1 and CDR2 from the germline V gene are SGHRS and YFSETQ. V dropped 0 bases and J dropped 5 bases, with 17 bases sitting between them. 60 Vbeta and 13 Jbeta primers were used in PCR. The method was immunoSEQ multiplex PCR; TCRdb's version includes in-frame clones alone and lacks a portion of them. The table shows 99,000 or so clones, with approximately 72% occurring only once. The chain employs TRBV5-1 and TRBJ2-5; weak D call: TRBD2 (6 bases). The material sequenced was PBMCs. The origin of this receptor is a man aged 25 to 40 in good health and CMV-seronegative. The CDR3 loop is CASSLGPSGGMETQYF. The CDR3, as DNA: TGCGCCAGCAGCTTGGGGCCCTCTGGGGGGATGGAGACCCAGTACTTC.